The sequence of this T cell receptor beta chain was determined in a study of response to subunit inactivated influenza vaccine. This clonotype came up many times. Germline lookup yields CDR1 ENHRY and CDR2 SYGVKD. Trimming left V 4 bases short and J 9 bases short, with 13 bases between. The CDR3 has 13 amino acids. TCRdb called the RT-PCR reads again in MiXCR, with one record for every CDR3 protein. In the table there are a few hundred thousand distinct CDR3 sequences, just over 20% of which are singletons. The chain recombines TRBV10-3 with TRBJ1-5; D ambiguous. This sample comprised PBMCs from blood, obtained 21 months after vaccination. This TCR came from a man between 50 and 70 years old who received an inactivated influenza vaccine. The CDR3 DNA reads as TGTGCCATCAGTGCTGGGCCCCTATGGCCCCAGCATTTT. Translating it yields CAISAGPLWPQHF.